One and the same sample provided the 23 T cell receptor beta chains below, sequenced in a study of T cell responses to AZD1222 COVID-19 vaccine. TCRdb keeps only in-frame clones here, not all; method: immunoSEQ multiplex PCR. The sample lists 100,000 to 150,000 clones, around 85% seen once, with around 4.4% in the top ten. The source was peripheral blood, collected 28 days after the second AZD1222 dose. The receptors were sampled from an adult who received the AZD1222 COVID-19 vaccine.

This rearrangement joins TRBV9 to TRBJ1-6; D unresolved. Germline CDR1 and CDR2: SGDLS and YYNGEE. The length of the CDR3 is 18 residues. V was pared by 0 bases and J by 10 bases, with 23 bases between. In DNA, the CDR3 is TGTGCCAGCAGCGTAGATCCCCCTGGCTCGGGTCTTGGATCACCCCTCCACTTT. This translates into CASSVDPPGSGLGSPLHF.

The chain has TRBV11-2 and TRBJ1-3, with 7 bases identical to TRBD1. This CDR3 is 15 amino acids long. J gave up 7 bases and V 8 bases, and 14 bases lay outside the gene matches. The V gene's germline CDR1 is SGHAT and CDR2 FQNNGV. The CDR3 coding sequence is TGTGCCAGCGCCCCCCAAGTCCAGGGGGGGAACACCATATATTTT. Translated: CASAPQVQGGNTIYF.

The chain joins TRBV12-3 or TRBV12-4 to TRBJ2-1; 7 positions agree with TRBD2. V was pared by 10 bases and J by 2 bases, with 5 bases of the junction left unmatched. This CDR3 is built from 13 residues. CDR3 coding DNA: TGTGCCATCCGGGGGGTAACCTACAATGAGCAGTTCTTC. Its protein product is CAIRGVTYNEQFF.

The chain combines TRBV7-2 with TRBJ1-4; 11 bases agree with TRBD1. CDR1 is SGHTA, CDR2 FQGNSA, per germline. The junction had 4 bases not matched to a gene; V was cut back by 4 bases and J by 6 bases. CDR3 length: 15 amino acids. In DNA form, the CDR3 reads TGTGCCAGCAGCTCTGGACAGGGGGCTTATGAAAAACTGTTTTTT. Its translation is CASSSGQGAYEKLFF.

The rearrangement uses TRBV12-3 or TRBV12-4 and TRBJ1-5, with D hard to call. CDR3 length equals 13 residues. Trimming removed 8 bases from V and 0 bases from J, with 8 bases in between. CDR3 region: CASRENSNQPQHF. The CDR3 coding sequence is TGTGCCAGCCGGGAAAATAGCAATCAGCCCCAGCATTTT.

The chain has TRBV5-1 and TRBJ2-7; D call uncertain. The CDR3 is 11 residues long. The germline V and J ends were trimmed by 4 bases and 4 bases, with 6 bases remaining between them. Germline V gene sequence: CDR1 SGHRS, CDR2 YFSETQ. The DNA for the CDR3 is TGCGCCAGCAGCGACGGTTACGAGCAGTACTTC. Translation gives CASSDGYEQYF.

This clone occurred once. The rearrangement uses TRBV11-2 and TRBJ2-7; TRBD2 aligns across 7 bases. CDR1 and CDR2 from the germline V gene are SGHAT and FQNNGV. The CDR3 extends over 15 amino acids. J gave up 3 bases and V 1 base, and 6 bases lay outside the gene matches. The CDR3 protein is CASSLGEGRYYEQYF. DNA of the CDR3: TGTGCCAGCAGCTTAGGGGAGGGGCGCTACTACGAGCAGTACTTC.

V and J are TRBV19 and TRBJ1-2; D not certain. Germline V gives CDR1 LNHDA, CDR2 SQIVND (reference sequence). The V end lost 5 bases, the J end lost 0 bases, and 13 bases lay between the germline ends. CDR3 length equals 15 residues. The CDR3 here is CASSYTSSANYGYTF. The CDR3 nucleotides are TGTGCCAGTAGTTACACGAGTTCAGCTAACTATGGCTACACCTTC.

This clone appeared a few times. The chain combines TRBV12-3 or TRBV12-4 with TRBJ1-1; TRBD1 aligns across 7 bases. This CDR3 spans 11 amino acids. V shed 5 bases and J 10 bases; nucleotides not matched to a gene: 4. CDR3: CASSRQGLAFF. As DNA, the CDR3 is TGTGCCAGCAGTCGACAGGGCTTAGCTTTCTTT.

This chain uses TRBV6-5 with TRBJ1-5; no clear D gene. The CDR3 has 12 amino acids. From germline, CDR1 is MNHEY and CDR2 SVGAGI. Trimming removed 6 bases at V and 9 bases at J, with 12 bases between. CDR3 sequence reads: CASRPKDLPQHF. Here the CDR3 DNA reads TGTGCCAGCAGACCGAAAGATTTGCCCCAGCATTTT.

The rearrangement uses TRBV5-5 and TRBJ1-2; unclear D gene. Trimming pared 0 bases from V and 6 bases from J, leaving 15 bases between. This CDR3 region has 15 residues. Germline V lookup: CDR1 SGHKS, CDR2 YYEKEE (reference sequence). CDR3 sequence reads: CASSLGERYDDGYTF. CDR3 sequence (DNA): TGTGCCAGCAGCTTGGGCGAGCGTTATGACGATGGCTACACCTTC.

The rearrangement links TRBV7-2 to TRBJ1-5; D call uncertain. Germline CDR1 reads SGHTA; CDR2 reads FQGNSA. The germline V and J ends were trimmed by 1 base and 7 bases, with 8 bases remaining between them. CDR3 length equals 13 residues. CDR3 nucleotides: TGTGCCAGCAGCTTAGTCGGTTCCCAGCCCCAGCATTTT. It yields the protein CASSLVGSQPQHF.

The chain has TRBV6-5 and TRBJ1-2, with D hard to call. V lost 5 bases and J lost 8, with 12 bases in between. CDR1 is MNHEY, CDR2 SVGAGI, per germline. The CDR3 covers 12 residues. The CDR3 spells CASSRMPGGYTF. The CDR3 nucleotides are TGTGCCAGCAGTCGGATGCCGGGAGGCTACACCTTC.

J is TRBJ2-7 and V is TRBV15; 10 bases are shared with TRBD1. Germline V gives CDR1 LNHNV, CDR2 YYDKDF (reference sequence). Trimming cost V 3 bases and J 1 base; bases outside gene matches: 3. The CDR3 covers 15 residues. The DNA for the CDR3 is TGTGCCACCAGCAGTGGGACAGGGGCTTCCTACGAGCAGTACTTC. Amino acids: CATSSGTGASYEQYF. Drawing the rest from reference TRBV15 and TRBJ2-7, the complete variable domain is DAMVIQNPRYQVTQFGKPVTLSCSQTLNHNVMYWYQQKSSQAPKLLFHYYDKDFNNEADTPDNFQSRRPNTSFCFLDIRSPGLGDTAMYLCATSSGTGASYEQYFGPGTRLTVT.

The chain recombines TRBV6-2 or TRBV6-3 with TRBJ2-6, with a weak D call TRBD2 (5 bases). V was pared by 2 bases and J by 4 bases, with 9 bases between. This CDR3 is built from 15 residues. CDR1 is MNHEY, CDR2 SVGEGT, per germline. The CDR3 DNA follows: TGTGCCAGCAGTTACAGCGGTGCCGGGGCCAACGTCCTGACTTTC. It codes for CASSYSGAGANVLTF.

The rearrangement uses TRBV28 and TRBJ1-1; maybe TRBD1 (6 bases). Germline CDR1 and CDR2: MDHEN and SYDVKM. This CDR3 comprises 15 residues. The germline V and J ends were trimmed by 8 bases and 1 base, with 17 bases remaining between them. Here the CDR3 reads CASPRPGQPNTEAFF. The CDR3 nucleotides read TGTGCCAGCCCCCGCCCAGGACAGCCGAACACTGAAGCTTTCTTT.

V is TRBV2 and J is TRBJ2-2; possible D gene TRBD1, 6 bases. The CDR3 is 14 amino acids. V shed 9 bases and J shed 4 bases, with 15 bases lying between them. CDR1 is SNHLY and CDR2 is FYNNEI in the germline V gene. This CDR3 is CARHPGHSTGELFF. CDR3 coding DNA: TGTGCCAGGCACCCGGGACACAGCACCGGGGAGCTGTTTTTT.

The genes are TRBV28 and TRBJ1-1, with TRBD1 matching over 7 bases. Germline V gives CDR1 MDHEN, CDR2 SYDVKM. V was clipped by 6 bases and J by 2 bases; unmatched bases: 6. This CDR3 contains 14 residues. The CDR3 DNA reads TGTGCCAGCAGCCCAGACAGGGTAAACACTGAAGCTTTCTTT. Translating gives CASSPDRVNTEAFF.

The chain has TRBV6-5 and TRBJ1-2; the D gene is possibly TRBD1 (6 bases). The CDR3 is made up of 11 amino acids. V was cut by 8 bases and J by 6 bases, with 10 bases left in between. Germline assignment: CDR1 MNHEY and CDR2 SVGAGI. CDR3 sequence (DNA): TGTGCCAGCTGGGACAACAATGGCTACACCTTC. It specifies CASWDNNGYTF.

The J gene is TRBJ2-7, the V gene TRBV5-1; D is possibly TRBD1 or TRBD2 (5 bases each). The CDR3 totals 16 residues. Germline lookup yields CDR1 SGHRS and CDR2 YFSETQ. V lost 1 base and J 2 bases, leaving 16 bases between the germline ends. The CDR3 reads CASSLSGPGGTYEQYF. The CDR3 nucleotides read TGCGCCAGCAGCTTGTCGGGCCCTGGGGGAACCTACGAGCAGTACTTC.

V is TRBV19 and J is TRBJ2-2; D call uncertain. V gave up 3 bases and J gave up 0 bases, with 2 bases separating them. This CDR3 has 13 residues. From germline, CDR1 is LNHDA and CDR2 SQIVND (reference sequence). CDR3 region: CASSITNTGELFF. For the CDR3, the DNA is TGTGCCAGTAGTATCACGAACACCGGGGAGCTGTTTTTT.

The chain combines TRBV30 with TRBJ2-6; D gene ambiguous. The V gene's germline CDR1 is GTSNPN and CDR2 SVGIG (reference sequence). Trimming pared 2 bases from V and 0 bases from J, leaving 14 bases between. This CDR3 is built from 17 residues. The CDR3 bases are TGTGCCTGGAGTTCAGCAACCCGTGCCTCTGGGGCCAACGTCCTGACTTTC. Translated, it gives CAWSSATRASGANVLTF.

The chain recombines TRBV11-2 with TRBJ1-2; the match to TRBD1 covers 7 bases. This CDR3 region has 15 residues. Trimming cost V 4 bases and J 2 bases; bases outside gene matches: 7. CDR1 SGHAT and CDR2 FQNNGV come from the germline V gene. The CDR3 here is CASSSWTGQNYGYTF. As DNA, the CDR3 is TGTGCCAGCAGCTCCTGGACAGGACAAAACTATGGCTACACCTTC.